A selection of T cell receptor beta chains follows, all from one sample in a study of blood T cell repertoires in COVID-19. Sequenced by immunoSEQ multiplex PCR; TCRdb stores in-frame clones only, minus some. The sample has some 83,000 clones, around 86% seen once. The sequenced material came from peripheral blood. The receptors were sampled from a man at least 80 years old with acute or convalescent COVID-19. CDR3s include the opening cysteine and the closing phenylalanine or tryptophan. D genes are given only for firm matches. Some rows have no size entry. The others give once, few or many, or a class for an expanded clone.

j_gene	len	v_gene	abundance	d_gene	CDR3nt	CDR3aa
TRBJ2-3	16	TRBV5-1	once	TRBD2	TGCGCCAGCAGCGATACTAGCGGGAGCCCCACAGATACGCAGTATTTT	CASSDTSGSPTDTQYF
TRBJ1-6	12	TRBV27	.	.	TGTGCCAGCAGTGGAGGGGCATCACCCCTCCACTTT	CASSGGASPLHF
TRBJ2-5	19	TRBV7-2	.	TRBD2	TGTGCCAGCAGCCCCCCTGGGCTAGCGGGAGCTAAGCGGCAAGAGACCCAGTACTTC	CASSPPGLAGAKRQETQYF
TRBJ1-1	13	TRBV2	.	.	TGTGCCAGCAGTGGGGCAGGAAGCACTGAAGCTTTCTTT	CASSGAGSTEAFF
TRBJ1-3	15	TRBV10-3	few	.	TGTGCCATCAGACGGACCACAGGGCTTGTAAACACCATATATTTT	CAIRRTTGLVNTIYF
TRBJ1-2	16	TRBV25-1	.	.	TGTGCCAGCAGTGCTTATTACCAGGACAGAAACTATGGCTACACCTTC	CASSAYYQDRNYGYTF
TRBJ2-6	14	TRBV5-5	.	.	TGTGCCAGCAGCCCTATCACTGGGGCCAACGTCCTGACTTTC	CASSPITGANVLTF
TRBJ2-3	16	TRBV5-1	.	.	TGCGCCAGCAGCTTGTCCGCAGGGTCCGGCACAGATACGCAGTATTTT	CASSLSAGSGTDTQYF
TRBJ2-3	11	TRBV20-1	.	TRBD2	TGCAGTGCTAGAAGCGGGACTAGCGGGTATTTT	CSARSGTSGYF
TRBJ1-1	14	TRBV7-3	.	.	TGTGCCAGCAGCCCAAGACCGGGGGGCACTGAAGCTTTCTTT	CASSPRPGGTEAFF
TRBJ2-3	20	TRBV4-1	.	.	TGCGCCAGCAGCCAAAAACCCAGGTCGCGGGTGGGGAGGATCACAGATACGCAGTATTTT	CASSQKPRSRVGRITDTQYF
TRBJ2-6	18	TRBV28	.	TRBD2	TGTGCCAGCAGCCTCGCTAGCGGGAGGCAATCTGGGGCCAACGTCCTGACTTTC	CASSLASGRQSGANVLTF
TRBJ1-6	14	TRBV6-5	few	TRBD1	TGTGCCAGCAGCCGACAGGGGGGTTATTCACCCCTCCACTTT	CASSRQGGYSPLHF
TRBJ2-1	13	TRBV24-1	.	TRBD2	TGTGCCACTGCCGGGACTAGTTACAATGAGCAGTTCTTC	CATAGTSYNEQFF
TRBJ1-3	15	TRBV28	once	TRBD1	TGTGCCAGCAGTTTATCCCGGACAGGGAGCAACACCATATATTTT	CASSLSRTGSNTIYF
TRBJ2-1	14	TRBV18	.	.	TGTGCCAGCTCACCACTGACGACAGCGAATGAGCAGTTCTTC	CASSPLTTANEQFF
TRBJ1-5	16	TRBV6-5	.	.	TGTGCCAGCAGTTACCGCAGGACAGATAGCAATCAGCCCCAGCATTTT	CASSYRRTDSNQPQHF
TRBJ1-1	13	TRBV18	.	.	TGTGCCAGCGTGCAGGGGTTGAACACTGAAGCTTTCTTT	CASVQGLNTEAFF
TRBJ2-1	17	TRBV5-1	.	TRBD2	TGCGCCAGCAGCTATATAAGTACTAGCGCATCTAACAATGAGCAGTTCTTC	CASSYISTSASNNEQFF
TRBJ2-1	15	TRBV7-3	once	TRBD2	TGTGCCAGCAAGCTAGCGGGAGGACCTTACAATGAGCAGTTCTTC	CASKLAGGPYNEQFF
TRBJ2-1	16	TRBV5-6	.	TRBD2	TGTGCCAGCAGCTTGGGGCGGGAGGTTATCATCCATGAGCAGTTCTTC	CASSLGREVIIHEQFF
TRBJ2-2	21	TRBV27	.	TRBD2	TGTGCCAGCAGTCCGTACCCCCCGGGACTAGCGGGAGATCGAAACACCGGGGAGCTGTTTTTT	CASSPYPPGLAGDRNTGELFF
TRBJ1-2	16	TRBV5-1	once	TRBD1	TGCGCCAGCAGCTTGCTGCCCCGACAGGGGAACTATGGCTACACCTTC	CASSLLPRQGNYGYTF
TRBJ2-7	14	TRBV10-2	.	TRBD1	TGCGCCAGTACCTCCGGGACAGTCTCCTACGAGCAGTACTTC	CASTSGTVSYEQYF
TRBJ2-2	14	TRBV5-1	.	.	TGCGCCAGCAGCTCTCAGGGTAACACCGGGGAGCTGTTTTTT	CASSSQGNTGELFF
TRBJ2-1	15	TRBV19	.	TRBD2	TGTGCCAGTAAAAGACTAGCGGACTCCTACAATGAGCAGTTCTTC	CASKRLADSYNEQFF
TRBJ2-1	19	TRBV28	.	TRBD2	TGTGCCAGCAGTTCCCTAGTTAGCGGGAGGAAGGGATCCTACAATGAGCAGTTCTTC	CASSSLVSGRKGSYNEQFF
TRBJ1-1	13	TRBV5-1	.	.	TGCGCCAGCATCCAGTCCGGGGGCACTGAAGCTTTCTTT	CASIQSGGTEAFF
TRBJ1-6	17	TRBV19	.	TRBD1	TGTGCCAGTCACCTCGGACAGGGGGCTCCGGGAAATTCACCCCTCCACTTT	CASHLGQGAPGNSPLHF
TRBJ2-3	14	TRBV3-1/TRBV3-2	.	.	TGTGCCAGCAGCCAAGATGTAGTCACAGATACGCAGTATTTT	CASSQDVVTDTQYF
TRBJ2-6	17	TRBV5-1	.	.	TGCGCCAGCAGCTCCTCCCCACAGAGCTCTGGGGCCAACGTCCTGACTTTC	CASSSSPQSSGANVLTF
TRBJ1-2	15	TRBV28	.	.	TGTGCCAGCAGTTTACAGGCGGGACGGCACTATGGCTACACCTTC	CASSLQAGRHYGYTF